This is a list of T cell receptor beta chains from one sample in a study of T-cell reconstitution after alpha-beta-depleted transplantation in children. One entry per CDR3 protein results from TCRdb running MiXCR on the PCR reads. The sample yields about 1,000,000 distinct CDR3 sequences, around 30% seen once. The specimen was PBMCs, mostly from graft donor cells, collected 360 days after TCRalphabeta/CD19-depleted stem cell transplant. The source of these receptors is a boy under three years old who had a stem cell transplant for SCID, so the T cells may come from the graft donor. Each CDR3 is given with its conserved first and last residue. The D gene is left open where the match is weak. The listing skips clone size in some rows; elsewhere it reads once, few, many or a size class.

TRBV12-3/TRBV12-4,TRBJ2-7,few,-,TGTGCCAGCAGTACCAACTTCCTCCAGTACTTC,CASSTNFLQYF
TRBV29-1,TRBJ2-1,-,-,TGCAGCGTGTCCGGACTATACGTGGGCTGGGGCGAGCAGTTCTTC,CSVSGLYVGWGEQFF
TRBV6-5,TRBJ1-4,-,-,TGTGCCAGCAGTTACTCGGGCAGACCCAATGAAAAACTGTTTTTT,CASSYSGRPNEKLFF
TRBV29-1,TRBJ2-2,-,-,TGCAGCTCAAGACTGTACACCGGGGAGCTGTTTTTT,CSSRLYTGELFF
TRBV9,TRBJ2-6,-,-,TGTGCCAGCAGCGTGGAGGACCGCTACTCTGGGGCCAACGTCCTGACTTTC,CASSVEDRYSGANVLTF
TRBV6-1,TRBJ1-4,-,-,TGTGCCAGCAGCCGTCGACAAGGCGGGGAAAAACTGTTTTTT,CASSRRQGGEKLFF
TRBV2,TRBJ2-3,-,-,TGTGCCAGCAGTGAAGGGGCGAGTGTTACGCAGTATTTT,CASSEGASVTQYF
TRBV5-1,TRBJ1-6,few,-,TGCGCCAGCAGCTTGGAAGGGATTCGTTCACCCCTCCACTTT,CASSLEGIRSPLHF
TRBV9,TRBJ2-5,many,TRBD2,TGTGCCAGCAGCTTGACCGGGACTAGCGGAGAGACCCAGTACTTC,CASSLTGTSGETQYF
TRBV6-5,TRBJ1-1,few,-,TGTGCCAGCAGTTACTCCTTAACCGCGAACACTGAAGCTTTCTTT,CASSYSLTANTEAFF